This T cell receptor beta chain was sequenced for a study of graft-versus-host responses after intestinal transplantation (dated by TCRdb to the early 2020s). About the investigation overall: The transplants that recipients received were multivisceral, liver-intestinal, or isolated intestinal. Every recipient was given anti-thymocyte globulin induction, followed by around three years of maintenance tacrolimus and steroids. Graft-versus-host and host-versus-graft alloreactive T cell clones were tracked in the graft, circulation and bone marrow after intestinal transplantation using bulk TCR-beta CDR3 sequencing. Alloreactive clones were identified by sequencing pre-transplant mixed lymphocyte reaction products and comparing them with unstimulated pre-transplant donor and recipient T cells. The cohort enrolled 24 intestinal transplant recipients, one of whom was a retransplant, and 3 patients without pretransplant specimens were excluded. A peak of at least 4% donor T cells among recipient peripheral blood mononuclear cells was the definition used for donor T cell macrochimerism. Instead of going to the commercial service, samples from a few later patients were sequenced in-house on an Illumina MiSeq and processed with MiXCR.

The research as a whole found: Early after transplant, declines in HvG clones were associated with peak levels of circulating GvH clones. GvH clones were detected in recipient bone marrow, and some appeared earlier in ileal mucosa or blood, consistent with an intestinal mucosal origin. Patients with donor T cell macrochimerism had high GvH to HvG T cell clonal ratios in their allografts. Conclusions were limited by the relatively low number and heterogeneity of intestinal transplant patients.

This clone showed up just a few times. Its binding antigen is unknown. No quality values exist for individual bases; no much larger clone is one base distant. Other DNA sequences of this sample code for an identical CDR3. The cysteine opens and the phenylalanine closes a CDR3 of 13 amino acids. The read is trimmed to its CDR3 DNA, 39 bases read in frame from base 1. Trimming costs V 2 bases and J 4 bases, and their ends lie 9 bases apart. The germline V gene (reference sequence) sets CDR1 to MNHEY and CDR2 to SMNVEV. Dithiothreitol, EDTA incubations and collagenase D digestion were used to isolate intraepithelial and lamina propria lymphocytes from graft specimens. Bulk TCR-beta sequencing was performed on serial intestinal graft biopsy specimens collected as late as 600 days after transplant. To prepare the library, the immunoSEQ multiplex PCR assay was applied. High-throughput TCR-beta CDR3 sequencing of genomic DNA from most patients was performed by Adaptive Biotechnologies. As for the authors' bioinformatics: TCR sequencing data for 15 to 20 patients were retrieved from Adaptive's ImmunoSEQ software; a few other patients were processed with MiXCR and VDJtools. CDR3 nucleotide sequences shared by donor and recipient were removed because the origin of these sequences could not be assigned. To be classed as alloreactive, a clone needed at least 2-fold expansion over unstimulated cells and a minimum CFSE-low frequency of 0.002% (template counts) or 0.001% (read counts). Clones detected in sequenced pre-transplant spleen, lymph node, or MLR CFSE-low populations of the donor or recipient were defined as mappable. The cumulative frequency of alloreactive clones was calculated as a percentage of all sequences, weighted by copy number. This immuneACCESS table, as held by TCRdb, lists in-frame sequences with V and J called but not all clones. Of the missing ones, under half trace to an unresolved V gene in checked studies; the others have no known cause. Clone size and V and J calls were adopted from that table, with D and trimming inferred from the DNA. Counted in this sample were some 18,000 clones; approximately 70% of them appeared once. Jointly, the top ten make up 8% of the sample.

The sample was ileum tissue, taken roughly 21 days after intestinal transplant. The chain was built from TRBV27 and TRBJ2-7; confidence is insufficient to name the D gene. The TCR was taken from a human patient who received an intestinal transplant, so some T cells may come from the graft donor. The CDR3 is CASSLASSYEQYF. The nucleotides are TGTGCCAGCAGTTTAGCGTCTAGTTACGAGCAGTACTTC.